This T cell receptor beta chain originates from a study of CD8 T cells in Susac syndrome (dated by TCRdb to between 2018 and 2021). Concerning the study at large: The study used repertoire sequencing to test whether antigen drove CD8+ T cell activation and differentiation in Susac syndrome. The research as a whole found: The TCR sequencing and HLA analysis was acknowledged to have included a relatively small number of individuals.

High-throughput TCR beta sequencing profiled peripheral blood CD8+ and CD4+ T cells from healthy donors, Susac syndrome patients and multiple sclerosis patients. Healthy donors were age- and sex-matched controls. Bulk CD8+ and CD4+ T cells were purified magnetically by negative isolation, whereas CD8+ TEMRA cells were enriched by FACS. Blood was drawn into EDTA tubes, processed within 24 hours, and PBMCs were isolated by density gradient centrifugation. PBMCs intended for TCR sequencing were cryopreserved in liquid nitrogen and were subsequently thawed in a 37 degrees C water bath. A purity of at least 90% was achieved for sorted or isolated CD4+, CD8+ and CD8+ TEMRA cells. V trim: 3 bases; J trim: 3 bases; unmatched bases: 5. From the cysteine up to the phenylalanine, the CDR3 has a length of 15 residues. Kept here is only the CDR3 DNA, which spans 45 bases and is read in frame from base 1. The germline V gene encodes CDR1 LNHNV and CDR2 YYDKDF (reference sequence).

RNA was extracted using the RNeasy kit, and about 0.45 to 1 ug of the RNA was reverse transcribed with random hexamers. The immunoSEQ multiplex PCR assay, which covers 54 Vbeta and 13 Jbeta segments, was used to amplify TCR beta CDR3 regions. PCR amplification bias was corrected using a synthetic template baseline for primer optimization and computational correction. Concerning the study's data processing: Reads were annotated to V, D and J genes according to IMGT and were analyzed with immunoSEQ Analyzer, with only productive sequences retained. Clonality was calculated as one minus the Shannon entropy normalized by log2 of the number of productive unique sequences. For each patient and control, public and private clones were evaluated among the 100 most prevalent clones. A clone was defined as Susac-specific if it was absent from the healthy and MS cohorts, from approximately 980 published viral clones and from other ImmuneACCESS disease sequences. TCRdb took the public reads, trimmed them with fastp at Q25, ran MiXCR for clone calling and kept in-frame beta chains. Every distinct CDR3 protein forms one entry, paired with its most common genes and DNA. These V and J calls derive from TCRdb rather than the authors' analysis. This sample is represented by approximately 190,000 distinct CDR3 sequences; about 93% of them were singletons. Approximately 0.1% of the sample is held by the ten biggest clonotypes.

With respect to this clonotype: Its target antigen remains unknown. No much larger clone is present one base from it, and per-base qualities are unavailable.

Rearrangement joined TRBV15 to TRBJ2-3, with 8 bases matching TRBD2. The TCR comes from a human donor in good health. Sequenced sample: CD4+ T cells from PBMCs. Here the CDR3 is given as CATSSSAGVTDTQYF. The DNA sequence reads TGTGCCACCAGCAGTTCAGCGGGGGTTACAGATACGCAGTATTTT. The reference TRBV15 and TRBJ2-3 proteins fill in what lies around the CDR3, so the full variable domain reads DAMVIQNPRYQVTQFGKPVTLSCSQTLNHNVMYWYQQKSSQAPKLLFHYYDKDFNNEADTPDNFQSRRPNTSFCFLDIRSPGLGDTAMYLCATSSSAGVTDTQYFGPGTRLTVL.